This T cell receptor (beta chain) is drawn from a study of blood T cell repertoires in COVID-19. Study information: In each case, the material was cDNA or gDNA derived from T cells, B-cell-depleted T cells, or PBMCs.

Per the original methods: For nucleated cells, counts were estimated from reference gene primer amplification. The assay was immunoSEQ multiplex PCR, and TCRdb's table has in-frame clones only and misses some. That table is the source of V, J and clone size, and D and trimming were worked out from the DNA. The table has fewer than 110,000 clones, about 90% seen once. There are 16 residues in the CDR3. V was shortened by 0 bases and J by 7 bases, with 16 bases between the two germline ends. CDR1 MNHEY and CDR2 SVGEGT come from the germline V gene. This TCR derives from a human donor in a cohort sampled during active COVID-19. The chain employs TRBV6-2 or TRBV6-3 and TRBJ1-5; D might be TRBD1 (5 bases). Sequenced: peripheral blood. The CDR3: CASSYSAGGVSQPQHF. DNA for the CDR3: TGTGCCAGCAGTTACTCAGCGGGGGGGGTCAGCCAGCCCCAGCATTTT.